These 6 T cell receptor beta chains were all obtained from the same sample, sequenced in a study of Graves' ophthalmopathy and Graves' hyperthyroidism. TCR beta CDR3 amplification used RNA transcripts. First-round RT-PCR employed HTBI primers, with a second-round multiplex PCR after it. From the multiplex PCR reads, TCRdb called clonotypes with MiXCR, one entry per CDR3 protein. The data show around 1,200,000 distinct CDR3 sequences, less than 45% seen once. Input material: peripheral blood or thyroid tissue (not recorded which). Source of these receptors: an adult man with Graves' hyperthyroidism.

CDR3 residues: CASRRTTGETNQPQHF. The CDR3 DNA is TGTGCCAGCAGGAGAACCACAGGGGAAACCAATCAGCCCCAGCATTTT. V and J are TRBV2 and TRBJ1-5, with TRBD1 matching 7 bases. The V segment lost 6 bases and the J segment 3 bases; nucleotides outside the gene matches: 11. This CDR3 comprises 16 residues. CDR1 SNHLY and CDR2 FYNNEI come from the germline V gene.

This clonotype was seen at least ten times. At one end, the junction sequence differs from germline, possibly due to a read error. The chain is built from TRBV9 and TRBJ1-4; 9 positions agree with TRBD1. This CDR3 comprises 16 residues. CDR1 and CDR2 (germline): SGDLS, YYNGEE. The CDR3 sequence: CASSVDGTGINGKLFF. For the CDR3, the DNA is TGTGCCAGCAGCGTAGACGGGACAGGGATCAATGGAAAACTGTTTTTT.

This clonotype was seen many times. Germline is not matched at one junction end, which may reflect a read error. The chain recombines TRBV5-1 with TRBJ1-2, with D maybe TRBD1 (5 bases). The germline gives CDR1 SGHRS, CDR2 YFSETQ. The CDR3 covers 12 residues. As DNA, the CDR3 is TGTGCCAGCAGCTTAGGGGACTATGGCTACACCTTC. This sequence encodes CASSLGDYGYTF.

This clonotype was observed many times. The V and J genes are TRBV20-1 and TRBJ2-5; the D gene is possibly TRBD1 (6 bases). V lost 3 bases to trimming and J lost 4 bases, with 18 bases between them. This CDR3 spans 15 amino acids. CDR1 and CDR2 (germline): DFQATT, SNEGSKA (reference sequence). Here the CDR3 reads CSASTRQESGETQYF. The DNA for the CDR3 is TGCAGTGCTAGTACCCGACAGGAGTCCGGAGAGACCCAGTACTTC.

This clonotype was counted only a few times. The genes are TRBV10-3 and TRBJ2-3, with D possibly being TRBD2 (6 bases). The CDR3 contains 14 residues. The germline V and J ends were trimmed by 3 bases and 4 bases, with 11 bases remaining between them. The V gene's germline CDR1 is ENHRY and CDR2 SYGVKD. The CDR3 sequence is CAISDEEGPDTQYF. CDR3 sequence (DNA): TGTGCCATCAGTGATGAGGAGGGCCCAGATACGCAGTATTTT.

V and J are TRBV9 and TRBJ1-6; tentatively, D is TRBD1 (5 bases). This CDR3 has 14 amino acids. The germline V gene encodes CDR1 SGDLS and CDR2 YYNGEE. The V and J ends lost 4 bases and 9 bases respectively, with 14 bases between them. CDR3 nucleotide sequence: TGTGCCAGCAGCAGAGACAGTCTCTTTTCACCCCTCCACTTT. Translation gives CASSRDSLFSPLHF.